Shown below are 7 T cell receptor beta chains from a single sample sequenced in a study of glioma-infiltrating T cells. TCR alpha and beta CDR3 regions were amplified from RNA using iRepertoire nested multiplex PCR. Using its own MiXCR run on the multiplex PCR reads, TCRdb lists one record per CDR3 protein. The data contain tens of thousands of distinct CDR3 sequences, under 30% of them singletons. The sequenced material came from glioma tissue, nonneoplastic brain tissue, or PBMCs (not recorded which). These receptors were obtained from a human donor with low-grade glioma or glioblastoma, undergoing nonglioma brain surgery, or in good health (not recorded which).

The chain has TRBV18 and TRBJ2-1, with TRBD1 matching over 7 bases. J gave up 8 bases and V 3 bases, and 10 bases lay outside the gene matches. The CDR3 extends over 15 amino acids. CDR1 and CDR2 from the germline V gene are KGHSH and LQKENI. The DNA for the CDR3 is TGTGCCAGCTCACCGAGACAGGGTAGTAGAGATGAGCAGTTCTTC. This codes for CASSPRQGSRDEQFF.

Turning to this clonotype: A much larger clone lies one base from this, so it may be a read error. The CDR3 DNA reads TGCAGTGCTAGACGGACCAACACCGGGGAGCTGTCTTTT. Translated, it gives CSARRTNTGELSF. This rearrangement joins TRBV20-1 to TRBJ2-2; a possible D gene is TRBD2 (5 bases). Germline V gene data show CDR1 as DFQATT and CDR2 as SNEGSKA (reference sequence). This CDR3 contains 13 residues.

This clonotype has a count of ten or more. This chain links TRBV18 with TRBJ2-3; D possibly matches TRBD1 or TRBD2 (5 bases each). This CDR3 comprises 16 residues. Germline assignment: CDR1 KGHSH and CDR2 LQKENI. Trimming took 2 bases from V and 1 from J, leaving 13 bases between them. CDR3 region: CASSPFNRTRTDTQYF. CDR3 coding DNA: TGTGCCAGCTCACCATTTAACAGGACTCGCACAGATACGCAGTATTTT.

This clonotype was found a few times. This rearrangement joins TRBV12-3 or TRBV12-4 to TRBJ2-3, with D possibly TRBD1 on 5 matching bases. The CDR3 totals 15 residues. V was clipped by 9 bases and J by 5 bases, with 21 bases between them. The CDR3 region has the DNA TGTGCCAGTCTGCTTTTTCAATCAGGGCAAGATACGCAGTATTTT. Protein product: CASLLFQSGQDTQYF.

To note about this clonotype: One end of the junction does not line up with germline, which may come from a read error. The CDR3 DNA reads as TGTGCCAGCAGATTGGGACGGATTGGAGGGGGAAGGAGCACAGATACGCAGTATTTT. Encoded protein: CASRLGRIGGGRSTDTQYF. The V and J genes are TRBV5-4 and TRBJ2-3; D may match TRBD1 or TRBD2 (6 bases each). CDR3 length: 19 residues. Germline V CDR1 and CDR2: SGHNT, YYREEE (reference sequence).

This clonotype was seen repeatedly, ten times or more. The rearrangement uses TRBV9 and TRBJ1-2; D call uncertain. The V end lost 3 bases, the J end lost 4 bases, and 13 bases lay between the germline ends. This CDR3 is 14 amino acids long. CDR1 is SGDLS, CDR2 YYNGEE, per germline. The CDR3 DNA sequence: TGTGCCAGCAGCGGACCACCCCCGGCCTATGGCTACACCTTC. Translated: CASSGPPPAYGYTF. Using reference TRBV9 and TRBJ1-2 for the parts outside the CDR3, the full variable domain is DSGVTQTPKHLITATGQRVTLRCSPRSGDLSVYWYQQSLDQGLQFLIQYYNGEERAKGNILERFSAQQFPDLHSELNLSSLELGDSALYFCASSGPPPAYGYTFGSGTRLTVV.

This chain joins TRBV12-3 or TRBV12-4 and TRBJ1-3; D gene uncertain. V dropped 3 bases and J dropped 4 bases, with 4 bases sitting between them. CDR3 length: 12 residues. This chain's CDR3 is CASSFQGNTIYF. The CDR3 DNA reads TGTGCCAGCAGTTTTCAGGGAAACACCATATATTTT.